One sample yielded the 20 T cell receptor beta chains listed below, sequenced in a study of early T cells in non-severe SARS-CoV-2 infection. TCRdb reanalysed the 5' RACE reads using MiXCR and keeps one entry per CDR3 protein. The sample holds some 30,000 distinct CDR3 sequences; roughly 5% are singletons and the top ten take 6.3%. The sample taken for sequencing was whole blood. The receptor source for this set is an adult who was a healthcare worker with PCR-confirmed SARS-CoV-2 infection or an uninfected control (not recorded which).

This chain uses TRBV6-5 with TRBJ1-6, with D perhaps matching TRBD1 (5 bases). This CDR3 spans 20 amino acids. CDR1 and CDR2 (germline): MNHEY, SVGAGI. Trimming removed 6 bases from V and 0 bases from J, with 24 bases in between. The CDR3 sequence: CASRGLRGSPMSSYNSPLHF. The CDR3 DNA reads as TGTGCCAGCAGAGGCTTAAGGGGCAGCCCGATGAGCTCCTATAATTCACCCCTCCACTTT.

This clonotype is termed medium-sized. The rearrangement links TRBV7-9 to TRBJ2-7; D may be TRBD2 (6 bases). Deletions cut 4 bases from V and 7 bases from J, with 8 bases between. CDR1 is SEHNR and CDR2 is FQNEAQ in the germline V gene (reference sequence). The CDR3 contains 11 residues. The CDR3 loop reads CASSWAGEQYF. The CDR3 region has the DNA TGTGCCAGCAGCTGGGCGGGGGAGCAGTACTTC.

This clonotype has at least ten counts. The rearrangement joins TRBV30 to TRBJ2-1; D call uncertain. The ends were cut back, 3 bases at V and 3 bases at J, with 12 bases in the middle. Germline values: CDR1 GTSNPN, CDR2 SVGIG (reference sequence). CDR3 length: 14 residues. The DNA for the CDR3 is TGTGCCTGGAGACCCCCTGGCAGCTACAATGAGCAGTTCTTC. It is translated as CAWRPPGSYNEQFF.

This clonotype was seen repeatedly, ten times or more. The chain couples TRBV6-6 to TRBJ2-5; D uncertain. Germline V gene data show CDR1 as MNHNY and CDR2 as SVGAGI (reference sequence). The CDR3 has 12 amino acids. The V and J ends lost 2 bases and 3 bases respectively, with 4 bases between them. The CDR3 DNA sequence: TGTGCCAGCAGTTACGTAAAAGAGACCCAGTACTTC. It specifies CASSYVKETQYF.

This clonotype was seen a handful of times. V gene TRBV9 combines with J gene TRBJ2-1, with 7 bases identical to TRBD2. Germline trimming cut 0 bases from V and 4 bases from J; bases unmatched to any gene: 7. This CDR3 spans 16 amino acids. The germline V gene encodes CDR1 SGDLS and CDR2 YYNGEE. The CDR3 region is CASSVVGLAAYNEQFF. The CDR3 DNA is TGTGCCAGCAGCGTAGTGGGCCTAGCGGCATACAATGAGCAGTTCTTC.

CDR3 sequence reads: CAATAYGQGAADTQYF. The CDR3 coding sequence is TGCGCCGCAACAGCTTATGGACAGGGGGCAGCAGATACGCAGTATTTT. V and J are TRBV5-1 and TRBJ2-3; 11 nucleotides align to TRBD1. V was pared by 10 bases and J by 4 bases, with 14 bases of the junction left unmatched. This CDR3 has 16 amino acids. CDR1 is SGHRS, CDR2 YFSETQ, per germline.

This clonotype was seen repeatedly, ten times or more. Germline is not matched at one junction end, which may reflect a read error. The V gene is TRBV2, the J gene TRBJ1-1; 7 positions agree with TRBD1. Germline CDR1 reads SNHLY; CDR2 reads FYNNEI. The CDR3 loop spans 15 amino acids. The CDR3 bases are TGTGCCAGCATCCTGACAGGGCTCCAGAACACTGAAGTTTTCTTT. Translation gives CASILTGLQNTEVFF.

V is TRBV7-9 and J is TRBJ2-3; 8 bases line up with TRBD2. This CDR3 is 15 amino acids long. V shed 4 bases, J shed 4 bases, and the junction held 7 bases outside the gene matches. In germline, CDR1 is SEHNR, CDR2 FQNEAQ (reference sequence). The CDR3 loop is CASSSATSVADTQYF. Here the CDR3 DNA reads TGTGCCAGCAGCTCAGCGACTAGCGTAGCAGATACGCAGTATTTT. The full variable domain, its missing parts supplied by reference TRBV7-9 and TRBJ2-3, is DTGVSQNPRHKITKRGQNVTFRCDPISEHNRLYWYRQTLGQGPEFLTYFQNEAQLEKSRLLSDRFSAERPKGSFSTLEIQRTEQGDSAMYLCASSSATSVADTQYFGPGTRLTVL.

In this sample, this clonotype turned up many times. This chain joins TRBV12-3 or TRBV12-4 and TRBJ2-2; 8 bases agree with TRBD1. The CDR3 sequence is 17 residues long. The V gene end was trimmed by 5 bases and the J gene end by 4 bases; junction bases not matched to a gene: 12. Written as DNA, the CDR3 is TGTGCCAGCAGTCCCCCTGGACAGGGAAGGGCCACCGGGGAGCTGTTTTTT. Its translation is CASSPPGQGRATGELFF.

This clonotype was found many times. The chain joins TRBV29-1 to TRBJ1-1; possibly TRBD1 for D (5 bases). The V gene lost 4 bases and the J gene lost 10 bases, with 13 bases spanning the gap. The CDR3 covers 11 residues. CDR1 and CDR2 (germline): SQVTM, ANQGSEA. The chain's CDR3 is CSVGGTFGAFF. In DNA, the CDR3 is TGCAGCGTTGGGGGGACTTTTGGAGCTTTCTTT.

This clonotype occurred many times. The V call is TRBV12-5, the J call TRBJ2-7; D perhaps matches TRBD1 (6 bases). The CDR3 sequence is 14 residues long. From germline, CDR1 is LGHNT and CDR2 FRNRAP. V was cut by 6 bases and J by 1 base, with 13 bases left in between. The CDR3 DNA reads as TGTGCTAGTGGGCAACCCGGGACATCCTACGAGCAGTACTTC. It encodes CASGQPGTSYEQYF.

This clonotype was recorded at least ten times. This rearrangement joins TRBV12-2 to TRBJ2-1. TRBV12-2 is listed as a pseudogene. The CDR3 covers 13 residues. CDR3 loop: CASRSKPGNEQFF. CDR3 nucleotides: TGTGCAAGTCGCTCAAAACCTGGTAATGAGCAGTTCTTC.

This clonotype came up many times. This chain uses TRBV29-1 with TRBJ1-1; 10 positions agree with TRBD1. J gave up 4 bases and V 0 bases, and 5 bases lay outside the gene matches. The germline V gene encodes CDR1 SQVTM and CDR2 ANQGSEA. This CDR3 comprises 15 residues. The DNA for the CDR3 is TGCAGCGTTGAAGAGTTGGGACAGGGGTTCACTGAAGCTTTCTTT. It encodes CSVEELGQGFTEAFF.

This clonotype was seen many times. The gene calls are TRBV5-1 and TRBJ2-3; TRBD2 is a possible D gene (7 bases). Germline CDR1 reads SGHRS; CDR2 reads YFSETQ. V shed 3 bases and J shed 4 bases, with 12 bases lying between them. This CDR3 is 14 amino acids long. The CDR3 DNA reads TGCGCCAGCAGCTCACAGGGAGGGCCAGATACGCAGTATTTT. It encodes CASSSQGGPDTQYF.

This clonotype was recorded a few times. The chain recombines TRBV11-3 with TRBJ2-2; 14 bases line up with TRBD2. Germline lookup yields CDR1 SGHNT and CDR2 YENEEA. This CDR3 region has 16 residues. Germline trimming cut 5 bases from V and 6 bases from J; bases unmatched to any gene: 5. CDR3 region: CASSPRGLAGAGELFF. The DNA of the CDR3 is TGTGCCAGCAGCCCTAGGGGACTAGCGGGAGCCGGGGAGCTGTTTTTT. The full variable domain, completed using reference TRBV11-3 and TRBJ2-2, is EAGVVQSPRYKIIEKKQPVAFWCNPISGHNTLYWYLQNLGQGPELLIRYENEEAVDDSQLPKDRFSAERLKGVDSTLKIQPAELGDSAVYLCASSPRGLAGAGELFFGEGSRLTVL.

This clonotype occurred a few times. This chain links TRBV7-6 with TRBJ2-3; D is perhaps TRBD2 (6 bases). Trimming removed 2 bases at V and 5 bases at J, with 20 bases between. Germline CDR1 and CDR2: SGHVS and FNYEAQ. CDR3 size: 17 residues. The CDR3 nucleotides are TGTGCCAGCAGCTTAACCGGGGGATCGAGAGCGGGAGATACGCAGTATTTT. This encodes CASSLTGGSRAGDTQYF. The whole variable domain, filled in from reference TRBV7-6 and TRBJ2-3, reads GAGVSQSPRYKVTKRGQDVALRCDPISGHVSLYWYRQALGQGPEFLTYFNYEAQQDKSGLPNDRFSAERPEGSISTLTIQRTEQRDSAMYRCASSLTGGSRAGDTQYFGPGTRLTVL.

This clonotype was recorded at least ten times. This sequence joins TRBV29-1 and TRBJ1-1; a weak D match, TRBD1 (6 bases). Trimming stripped 6 bases from V and 3 bases from J, with 14 bases between. This CDR3 comprises 13 residues. Germline loops: CDR1 SQVTM, CDR2 ANQGSEA. CDR3 region: CSVVRGVDTEAFF. The CDR3 DNA reads as TGCAGCGTCGTTAGGGGGGTAGACACTGAAGCTTTCTTT.

This rearrangement joins TRBV19 to TRBJ2-3, with D perhaps matching TRBD1 (5 bases). The CDR3 loop spans 11 amino acids. The germline CDR1 and CDR2 sequences are LNHDA and SQIVND (reference sequence). V dropped 6 bases and J dropped 9 bases, with 10 bases sitting between them. As DNA, the CDR3 is TGTGCCAGTAGCGACAGTAGAACGCAGTATTTT. Residues: CASSDSRTQYF. Full variable domain (rest looked up from reference TRBV19 and TRBJ2-3): DGGITQSPKYLFRKEGQNVTLSCEQNLNHDAMYWYRQDPGQGLRLIYYSQIVNDFQKGDIAEGYSVSREKKESFPLTVTSAQKNPTAFYLCASSDSRTQYFGPGTRLTVL.

The chain links TRBV15 to TRBJ1-1, with D unresolved. The CDR3 totals 13 residues. Trimming left V 0 bases short and J 3 bases short, with 5 bases between. Per the germline V gene, CDR1 is LNHNV and CDR2 is YYDKDF (reference sequence). CDR3: CATSRDLYTEAFF. The CDR3 DNA is TGTGCCACCAGCAGAGATTTGTACACTGAAGCTTTCTTT.

There are a few counts of this clonotype. This chain connects TRBV5-8 to TRBJ2-3, with 8 bases lining up with TRBD1. Trimming took 1 base from V and 7 from J; bases not matched to a gene: 8. CDR3 size: 15 residues. From germline, CDR1 is SGHTS and CDR2 YDEGEE. CDR3 bases: TGTGCCAGCAGCTTGTCAGGGGGCGGCTTCCATACGCAGTATTTT. Translated: CASSLSGGGFHTQYF.